Sequencing of this TCR beta chain was carried out in a study of cytomegalovirus exposure and HLA in healthy donors. This PCR relied on a set of 60 Vbeta primers and 13 Jbeta primers. Profiling relied on immunoSEQ multiplex PCR, and the TCRdb table lists in-frame clones only, not all of them. Here the sample spans about 87,000 clones, 74% being singletons. CDR1 and CDR2 from the germline V gene are LNHDA and SQIVND (reference sequence). Deletions cut 1 base from V and 8 bases from J, with 14 bases between. The CDR3 is made up of 14 amino acids. The sample was PBMCs. The clonotype was recovered from a man aged 30 to 39 in good health and CMV-seropositive. This chain links TRBV19 with TRBJ1-1, with a weak D call TRBD1 (6 bases). CDR3 sequence reads: CASSIVTGSDEAFF. The CDR3 nucleotides read TGTGCCAGTAGTATAGTAACAGGGTCCGACGAAGCTTTCTTT.